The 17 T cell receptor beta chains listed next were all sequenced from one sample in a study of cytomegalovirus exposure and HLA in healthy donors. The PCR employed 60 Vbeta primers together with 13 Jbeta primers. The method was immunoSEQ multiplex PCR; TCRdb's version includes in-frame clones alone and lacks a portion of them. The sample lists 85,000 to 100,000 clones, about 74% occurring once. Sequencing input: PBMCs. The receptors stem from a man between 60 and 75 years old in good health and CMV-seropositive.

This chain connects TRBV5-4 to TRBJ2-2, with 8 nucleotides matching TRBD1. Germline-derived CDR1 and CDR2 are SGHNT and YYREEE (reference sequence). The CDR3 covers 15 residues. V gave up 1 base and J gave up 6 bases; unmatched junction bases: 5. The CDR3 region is CASSLSGGRAGELFF. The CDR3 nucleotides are TGTGCCAGCAGCTTGTCAGGGGGCAGGGCCGGGGAGCTGTTTTTT.

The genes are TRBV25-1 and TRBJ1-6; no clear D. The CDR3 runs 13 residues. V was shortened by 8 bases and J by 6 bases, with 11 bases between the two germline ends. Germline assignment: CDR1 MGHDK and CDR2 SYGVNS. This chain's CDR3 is CASERFFNSPLHF. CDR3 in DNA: TGTGCCAGCGAGCGGTTCTTTAATTCACCCCTCCACTTT.

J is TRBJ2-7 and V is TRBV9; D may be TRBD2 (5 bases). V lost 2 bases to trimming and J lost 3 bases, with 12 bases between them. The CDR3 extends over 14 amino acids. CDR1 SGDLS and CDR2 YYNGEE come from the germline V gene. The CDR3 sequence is CASSVDYGYYEQYF. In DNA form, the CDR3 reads TGTGCCAGCAGCGTCGACTACGGGTACTACGAGCAGTACTTC.

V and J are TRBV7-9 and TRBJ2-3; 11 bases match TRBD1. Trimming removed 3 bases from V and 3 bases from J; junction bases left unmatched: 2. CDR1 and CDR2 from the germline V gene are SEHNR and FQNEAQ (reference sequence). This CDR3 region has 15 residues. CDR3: CASSLGQGVTDTQYF. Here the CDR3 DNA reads TGTGCCAGCAGCTTGGGACAGGGGGTTACAGATACGCAGTATTTT.

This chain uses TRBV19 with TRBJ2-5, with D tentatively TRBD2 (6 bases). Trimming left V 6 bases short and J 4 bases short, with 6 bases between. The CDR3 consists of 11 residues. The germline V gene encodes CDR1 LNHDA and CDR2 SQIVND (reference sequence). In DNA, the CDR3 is TGTGCCAGTAGGGGGGGAGAGACCCAGTACTTC. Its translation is CASRGGETQYF.

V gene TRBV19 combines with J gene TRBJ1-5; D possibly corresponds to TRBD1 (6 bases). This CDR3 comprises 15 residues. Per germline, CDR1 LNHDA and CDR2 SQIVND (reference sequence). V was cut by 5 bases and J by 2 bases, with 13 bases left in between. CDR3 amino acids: CASSPGGRGNQPQHF. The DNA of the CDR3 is TGTGCCAGTAGTCCGGGGGGCAGGGGCAATCAGCCCCAGCATTTT.

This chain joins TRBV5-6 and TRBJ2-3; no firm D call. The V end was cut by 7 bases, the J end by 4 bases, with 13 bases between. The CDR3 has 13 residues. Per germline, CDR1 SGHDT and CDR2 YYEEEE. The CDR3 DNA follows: TGTGCCAGCGCCTATTCCCCCCCAGATACGCAGTATTTT. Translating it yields CASAYSPPDTQYF.

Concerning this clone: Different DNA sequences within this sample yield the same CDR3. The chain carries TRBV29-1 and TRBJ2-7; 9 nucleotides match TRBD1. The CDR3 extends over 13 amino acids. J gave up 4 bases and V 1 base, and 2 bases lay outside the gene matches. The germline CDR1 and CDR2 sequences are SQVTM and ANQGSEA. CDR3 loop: CSVEGTGAYEQYF. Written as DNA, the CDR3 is TGCAGCGTTGAAGGGACAGGGGCTTACGAGCAGTACTTC.

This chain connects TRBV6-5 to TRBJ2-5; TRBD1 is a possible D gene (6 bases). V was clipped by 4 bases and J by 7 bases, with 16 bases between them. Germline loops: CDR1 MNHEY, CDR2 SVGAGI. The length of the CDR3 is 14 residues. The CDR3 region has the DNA TGTGCCAGCAGTTTTCGGGACACCGCTCGGACCCAGTACTTC. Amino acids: CASSFRDTARTQYF.

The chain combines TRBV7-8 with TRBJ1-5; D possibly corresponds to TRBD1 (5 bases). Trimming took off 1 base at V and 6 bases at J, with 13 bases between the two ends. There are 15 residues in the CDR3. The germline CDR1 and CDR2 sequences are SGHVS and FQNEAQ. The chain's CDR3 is CASSLVKGLGQPQHF. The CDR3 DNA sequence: TGTGCCAGCAGCTTAGTCAAGGGGCTGGGTCAGCCCCAGCATTTT. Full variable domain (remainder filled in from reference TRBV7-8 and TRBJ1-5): GAGVSQSPRYKVAKRGQDVALRCDPISGHVSLFWYQQALGQGPEFLTYFQNEAQLDKSGLPSDRFFAERPEGSVSTLKIQRTQQEDSAVYLCASSLVKGLGQPQHFGDGTRLSIL.

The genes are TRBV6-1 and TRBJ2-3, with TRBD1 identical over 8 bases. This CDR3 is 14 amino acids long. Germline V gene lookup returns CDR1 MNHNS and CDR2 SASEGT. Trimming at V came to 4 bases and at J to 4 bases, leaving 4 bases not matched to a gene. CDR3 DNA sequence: TGTGCCAGCAGTGGACAGACAGGGGCAGATACGCAGTATTTT. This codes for CASSGQTGADTQYF.

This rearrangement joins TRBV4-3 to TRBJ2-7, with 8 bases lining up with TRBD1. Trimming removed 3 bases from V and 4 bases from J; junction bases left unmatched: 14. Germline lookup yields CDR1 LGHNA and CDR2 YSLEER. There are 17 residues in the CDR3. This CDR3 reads CASSHTGAGTGMYEQYF. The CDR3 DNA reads TGCGCCAGCAGCCATACAGGAGCAGGGACAGGCATGTACGAGCAGTACTTC.

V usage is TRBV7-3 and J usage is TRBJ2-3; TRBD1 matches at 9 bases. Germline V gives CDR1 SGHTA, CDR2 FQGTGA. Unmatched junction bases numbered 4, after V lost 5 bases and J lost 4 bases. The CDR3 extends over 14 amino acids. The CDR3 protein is CASSTRQGADTQYF. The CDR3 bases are TGTGCCAGCAGCACCAGACAGGGGGCAGATACGCAGTATTTT.

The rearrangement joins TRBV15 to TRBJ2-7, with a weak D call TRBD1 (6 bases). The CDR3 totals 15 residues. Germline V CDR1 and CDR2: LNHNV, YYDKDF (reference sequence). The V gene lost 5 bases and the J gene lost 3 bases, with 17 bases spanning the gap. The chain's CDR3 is CATSDSPGEYYEQYF. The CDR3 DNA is TGTGCCACCAGCGACAGCCCAGGGGAATACTACGAGCAGTACTTC. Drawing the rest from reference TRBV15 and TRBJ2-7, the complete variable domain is DAMVIQNPRYQVTQFGKPVTLSCSQTLNHNVMYWYQQKSSQAPKLLFHYYDKDFNNEADTPDNFQSRRPNTSFCFLDIRSPGLGDTAMYLCATSDSPGEYYEQYFGPGTRLTVT.

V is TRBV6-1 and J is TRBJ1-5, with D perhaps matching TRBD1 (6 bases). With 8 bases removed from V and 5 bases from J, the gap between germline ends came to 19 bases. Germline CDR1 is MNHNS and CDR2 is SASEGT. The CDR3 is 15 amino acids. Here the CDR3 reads CASDRTAQMDQPQHF. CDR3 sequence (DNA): TGTGCCAGCGACCGGACAGCCCAAATGGATCAGCCCCAGCATTTT.

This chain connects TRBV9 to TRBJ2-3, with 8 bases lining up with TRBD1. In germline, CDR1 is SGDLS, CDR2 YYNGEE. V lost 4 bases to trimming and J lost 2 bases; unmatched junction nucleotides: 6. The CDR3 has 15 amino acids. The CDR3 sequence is CASSPGQGSTDTQYF. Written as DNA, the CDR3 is TGTGCCAGCAGCCCCGGACAGGGATCCACAGATACGCAGTATTTT.

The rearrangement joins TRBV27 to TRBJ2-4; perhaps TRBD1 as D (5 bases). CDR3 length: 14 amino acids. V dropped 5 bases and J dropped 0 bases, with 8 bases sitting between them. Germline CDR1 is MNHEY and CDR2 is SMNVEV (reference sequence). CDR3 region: CASSLRAAKNIQYF. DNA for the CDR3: TGTGCCAGCAGTCTCAGGGCAGCCAAAAACATTCAGTACTTC.